This TCR beta chain was recovered during a study of T-cell memory formation after mild COVID-19. 5'RACE, which relied on constant-segment primers, yielded TCR alpha and TCR beta cDNA libraries carrying sample barcodes and UMIs. From the 5' RACE reads, TCRdb called clonotypes with MiXCR, one entry per CDR3 protein. The table lists some 350,000 distinct CDR3 sequences, 15% to 20% of them singletons. General observations from the study: Cross-reactive memory appears to have joined, as suggested by some responding clones showing up in pre-infection memory. CD4+ contracting clones lay mainly in CM and EM, CD8+ ones in EMRA.

The CDR3 is 14 amino acids. V lost 6 bases to trimming and J lost 4 bases, with 14 bases between them. This clonotype has at least ten counts. The antigen is not known. This receptor was obtained from a man between 18 and 29 years old who had mild COVID-19 (a few samples of this study predate the infection). Cell type and time point are not known. The chain couples TRBV12-3 or TRBV12-4 to TRBJ2-3; the D gene could be TRBD1 or TRBD2 (6 bases each). Sequenced input: PBMCs or a T cell subset sorted from them (not recorded which). The CDR3 region is CASSPRGVADTQYF. The DNA of the CDR3 is TGTGCCAGCAGCCCGAGGGGGGTTGCAGATACGCAGTATTTT.